Shown below are 15 T cell receptor beta chains from a single sample sequenced in a study of blood T cells in healthy people across ages. Primed by a sample-barcoded 5' primer and a J-beta primer mix, a second PCR proceeded for roughly 7 to 11 cycles. TCRdb redid the calling of the 5' RACE reads with MiXCR, one entry per CDR3 protein. The repertoire holds some 1.8 million distinct CDR3 sequences, 35% to 50% seen once, with about 23% in the top ten. Sequenced: blood. The receptor set was obtained from a human donor in good health.

In this sample, this clonotype turned up a few times. The chain recombines TRBV6-2 or TRBV6-3 with TRBJ1-4; D uncertain. This CDR3 spans 12 amino acids. From germline, CDR1 is MNHEY and CDR2 SVGEGT. The V end was cut by 7 bases, the J end by 8 bases, with 11 bases between. The CDR3 sequence is CASKGIWEKLFF. As DNA, the CDR3 is TGTGCCAGCAAAGGAATATGGGAAAAACTGTTTTTT.

This clonotype has at least ten counts. The chain uses TRBV4-3 and TRBJ1-2; 8 nucleotides line up with TRBD1. The CDR3 has 13 amino acids. After removal of 3 bases from V and 8 bases from J, the junction contained 5 bases not matched to a gene. Germline loops: CDR1 LGHNA, CDR2 YSLEER. CDR3 coding DNA: TGCGCCAGCAGCCAGGACAGGGTAGGAGGCTACACCTTC. This codes for CASSQDRVGGYTF.

The chain has TRBV4-3 and TRBJ2-7, with a weak D call TRBD1 (6 bases). CDR1 LGHNA and CDR2 YSLEER come from the germline V gene. V was cut by 5 bases and J by 13 bases, with 24 bases left in between. The CDR3 extends over 14 amino acids. The CDR3 protein is CASSSDIQGLTIYF. In DNA form, the CDR3 reads TGCGCCAGCAGCTCAGATATCCAGGGGTTGACGATCTACTTC.

This clonotype was recorded a few times. The chain uses TRBV5-1 and TRBJ2-1; 16 nucleotides agree with TRBD2. Germline V gene data show CDR1 as SGHRS and CDR2 as YFSETQ. The CDR3 is 18 amino acids. The trim removed 4 bases at V and 8 bases at J, leaving 12 bases unmatched. The chain's CDR3 is CASSKLGLAGGQGDEQFF. The CDR3 nucleotides read TGCGCCAGCAGCAAACTGGGACTAGCGGGGGGGCAAGGCGATGAGCAGTTCTTC.

This clonotype was observed a few times. The V gene is TRBV7-2, the J gene TRBJ2-1, with D hard to call. V dropped 1 base and J dropped 3 bases, with 10 bases sitting between them. The CDR3 has 15 residues. Germline V gene lookup returns CDR1 SGHTA and CDR2 FQGNSA. The CDR3 DNA sequence: TGTGCCAGCAGCTTAGAAGGGCAGGTCTACAATGAGCAGTTCTTC. Translation gives CASSLEGQVYNEQFF.

The CDR3 loop reads CASSFWGREQYF. CDR3 nucleotides: TGTGCCAGCAGCTTTTGGGGGCGCGAGCAGTACTTC. J is TRBJ2-7 and V is TRBV7-2, with D possibly TRBD1 on 6 matching bases. The germline V gene encodes CDR1 SGHTA and CDR2 FQGNSA. Trimming shortened V by 3 bases and J by 6 bases, and 9 bases separated the two germline ends. The CDR3 covers 12 residues.

This clonotype was counted a few times. The rearrangement uses TRBV6-2 or TRBV6-3 and TRBJ1-1; TRBD1 aligns across 11 bases. Germline CDR1 reads MNHEY; CDR2 reads SVGEGT. Trimming at V came to 6 bases and at J to 0 bases, leaving 6 bases not matched to a gene. The CDR3 extends over 16 amino acids. In DNA form, the CDR3 reads TGTGCCAGCAGACCCGGGACAGGGGGGGTGAACACTGAAGCTTTCTTT. This gives the protein CASRPGTGGVNTEAFF.

V and J are TRBV7-9 and TRBJ2-5; TRBD2 might be the D (5 bases). This CDR3 has 13 residues. V dropped 5 bases and J dropped 3 bases, with 10 bases sitting between them. Germline CDR1 SEHNR, CDR2 FQNEAQ (reference sequence). The CDR3 DNA is TGTGCCAGCAGCCCATTCGGGGAAGAGACCCAGTACTTC. Translating gives CASSPFGEETQYF.

This clonotype occurred a few times. The V and J genes are TRBV4-3 and TRBJ2-3, with 10 nucleotides matching TRBD2. J gave up 4 bases and V 3 bases, and 10 bases lay outside the gene matches. This CDR3 contains 17 residues. The germline CDR1 and CDR2 sequences are LGHNA and YSLEER. CDR3 DNA sequence: TGCGCCAGCAGCCAGGCTATAGCGGGGGGAAAGCCAGATACGCAGTATTTT. This gives the protein CASSQAIAGGKPDTQYF.

The chain combines TRBV4-2 with TRBJ2-7; no firm D call. V was shortened by 0 bases and J by 2 bases, with 11 bases between the two germline ends. The CDR3 contains 15 residues. From germline, CDR1 is LGHNA and CDR2 YNFKEQ. The CDR3 spells CASSQERRAAYEQYF. The CDR3 region has the DNA TGTGCCAGCAGCCAAGAACGTCGGGCGGCCTACGAGCAGTACTTC.

The V gene is TRBV2, the J gene TRBJ1-1, with TRBD1 as a possible D gene (5 bases). Germline CDR1 is SNHLY and CDR2 is FYNNEI. The ends were cut back, 6 bases at V and 4 bases at J, with 18 bases in the middle. CDR3 length equals 15 residues. The CDR3 DNA sequence: TGTGCCAGCAGGGAAAGAGGGGTTGACGGCACTGAAGCTTTCTTT. This sequence encodes CASRERGVDGTEAFF. The variable domain in full, with the rest retrieved from reference TRBV2 and TRBJ1-1, is EPEVTQTPSHQVTQMGQEVILRCVPISNHLYFYWYRQILGQKVEFLVSFYNNEISEKSEIFDDQFSVERPDGSNFTLKIRSTKLEDSAMYFCASRERGVDGTEAFFGQGTRLTVV.

V and J are TRBV7-9 and TRBJ1-1; D ambiguous. Trimming stripped 3 bases from V and 5 bases from J, with 13 bases between. Looked up from germline, CDR1 is SEHNR and CDR2 is FQNEAQ (reference sequence). There are 14 residues in the CDR3. The CDR3 here is CASSFHVGVTEAFF. The DNA for the CDR3 is TGTGCCAGCAGCTTCCATGTTGGGGTTACTGAAGCTTTCTTT.

The chain combines TRBV20-1 with TRBJ2-1, with D possibly TRBD2 on 6 matching bases. There are 15 residues in the CDR3. Germline V lookup: CDR1 DFQATT, CDR2 SNEGSKA (reference sequence). The germline V and J ends were trimmed by 1 base and 2 bases, with 12 bases remaining between them. The DNA for the CDR3 is TGCAGTGCTAGAGGGCCGGGGGTACCCTACAATGAGCAGTTCTTC. It is translated as CSARGPGVPYNEQFF.

Points on this clonotype: The germline gene is not matched at one end of the junction; a read error may be the cause. This chain uses TRBV11-2 with TRBJ2-2; D assignment may be TRBD1 or TRBD2 (5 bases each). This CDR3 region has 13 residues. CDR1 is SGHAT and CDR2 is FQNNGV in the germline V gene. CDR3: CACSRDDTGELFF. The CDR3 bases are TGTGCCTGCAGCCGGGACGACACCGGGGAGCTGTTTTTT.

Remarks on this clonotype: One end of the junction is discordant with germline, which a read error may explain. The rearrangement joins TRBV5-1 to TRBJ2-3, with D perhaps TRBD1 (6 bases). The CDR3 length is 13 residues. In germline, CDR1 is SGHRS, CDR2 YFSETQ. The DNA for the CDR3 is TGCGCCAGCAGCTGCAGGGGCACAAATACGCAGTATTTT. It is translated as CASSCRGTNTQYF. Combining the CDR3 with reference TRBV5-1 and TRBJ2-3 gives the whole variable domain KAGVTQTPRYLIKTRGQQVTLSCSPISGHRSVSWYQQTPGQGLQFLFEYFSETQRNKGNFPGRFSGRQFSNSRSEMNVSTLELGDSALYLCASSCRGTNTQYFGPGTRLTVL.